The rows below give T cell receptor beta chains drawn from one sample of a study of blood T cell dynamics during melanoma immunotherapy. The assay was immunoSEQ multiplex PCR, and TCRdb's table has in-frame clones only and misses some. In the table there are 7,500 to 9,500 clones, approximately 87% of which are singletons. The source was blood, collected from a patient treated with checkpoint blockade. The receptors derive from a human donor with melanoma. The CDR3 runs from the conserved cysteine through the conserved F or W. Some rows mark clone size as missing; the rest say once, few, many or name a class of expanded clone.

v_call: TRBV2; clone_size: once; j_call: TRBJ2-7; cdr3_aa: CASSERTGGRYEQYF
v_call: TRBV5-5; clone_size: NA; j_call: TRBJ2-7; cdr3_aa: CASSFGMSGPSYEQYF
v_call: TRBV7-2; clone_size: NA; j_call: TRBJ2-3; cdr3_aa: CASSLDYLPTDTQYF
v_call: TRBV7-7; clone_size: NA; j_call: TRBJ1-4; cdr3_aa: CASSLTERDEKLFF
v_call: TRBV7-9; clone_size: NA; j_call: TRBJ1-6; cdr3_aa: CASSLERQSNSPLHF
v_call: TRBV7-9; clone_size: NA; j_call: TRBJ2-3; cdr3_aa: CASSSTSGYTDTQYF
v_call: TRBV19; clone_size: NA; j_call: TRBJ2-6; cdr3_aa: CASSSRGFSGANVLTF
v_call: TRBV10-3; clone_size: NA; j_call: TRBJ1-5; cdr3_aa: CAISARGRDSNQPQHF
v_call: TRBV5-1; clone_size: NA; j_call: TRBJ2-7; cdr3_aa: CASSQRDGTYEQYF
v_call: TRBV2; clone_size: NA; j_call: TRBJ2-7; cdr3_aa: CASSEALWKGFEQYF
v_call: TRBV18; clone_size: NA; j_call: TRBJ1-1; cdr3_aa: CASSLGQSNTEAFF
v_call: TRBV30; clone_size: NA; j_call: TRBJ1-1; cdr3_aa: CAWSGQGNTEAFF
v_call: TRBV5-1; clone_size: NA; j_call: TRBJ1-1; cdr3_aa: CASSLGQSMNTEAFF
v_call: TRBV2; clone_size: NA; j_call: TRBJ1-2; cdr3_aa: CASNGVGRLSGYTF
v_call: TRBV5-1; clone_size: NA; j_call: TRBJ2-2; cdr3_aa: CASSPGASGRRITGELFF
v_call: TRBV30; clone_size: NA; j_call: TRBJ1-2; cdr3_aa: CAWSVRDRRFYGYTF
v_call: TRBV2; clone_size: few; j_call: TRBJ1-2; cdr3_aa: CASLGANYGYTF
v_call: TRBV29-1; clone_size: NA; j_call: TRBJ1-6; cdr3_aa: CSVASGQSNSPLHF
v_call: TRBV5-1; clone_size: NA; j_call: TRBJ2-5; cdr3_aa: CASSPMGRYQETQYF
v_call: TRBV7-2; clone_size: NA; j_call: TRBJ1-1; cdr3_aa: CASSLSPPSVNTEAFF
v_call: TRBV5-4; clone_size: NA; j_call: NA; cdr3_aa: CASSPTSGGSYEQYF
v_call: TRBV6-5; clone_size: NA; j_call: TRBJ2-6; cdr3_aa: CASSYGSGANVLTF
v_call: TRBV19; clone_size: few; j_call: TRBJ2-7; cdr3_aa: CASGLASTYEQYF
v_call: TRBV7-9; clone_size: NA; j_call: TRBJ1-4; cdr3_aa: CASSLETAIRLFF
v_call: TRBV10-1; clone_size: NA; j_call: TRBJ2-3; cdr3_aa: CASSESRRGPTNTDTQYF
v_call: TRBV6-6; clone_size: NA; j_call: TRBJ2-7; cdr3_aa: CASSPRVAGSYEQYF
v_call: TRBV19; clone_size: NA; j_call: TRBJ1-5; cdr3_aa: CASTPKGTFSNQPQHF
v_call: TRBV5-1; clone_size: NA; j_call: TRBJ1-2; cdr3_aa: CASEGDSNYGYTF
v_call: TRBV11-2; clone_size: NA; j_call: TRBJ2-2; cdr3_aa: CASSWGLAANTGELFF
v_call: TRBV18; clone_size: NA; j_call: TRBJ1-2; cdr3_aa: CASSPTGDYGYTF
v_call: TRBV6-5; clone_size: once; j_call: TRBJ2-6; cdr3_aa: CASTAWDSGANVLTF
v_call: TRBV5-6; clone_size: NA; j_call: TRBJ1-6; cdr3_aa: CASSLGGGWNSPLHF
v_call: TRBV6-5; clone_size: NA; j_call: TRBJ1-2; cdr3_aa: CASSYGGQGYYGYTF
v_call: TRBV18; clone_size: NA; j_call: TRBJ1-5; cdr3_aa: CASSPSSLGGSNQPQHF
v_call: TRBV7-9; clone_size: NA; j_call: TRBJ1-4; cdr3_aa: CASSPNTGNEKLFF
v_call: TRBV6-6; clone_size: NA; j_call: TRBJ1-2; cdr3_aa: CASSPGTRLNYGYTF
v_call: TRBV2; clone_size: NA; j_call: TRBJ1-1; cdr3_aa: CASITDMNTEAFF
v_call: TRBV5-1; clone_size: NA; j_call: TRBJ2-2; cdr3_aa: CASQQGTNTGELFF
v_call: TRBV2; clone_size: few; j_call: TRBJ1-4; cdr3_aa: CASSGTANEKLFF
v_call: TRBV2; clone_size: once; j_call: TRBJ2-7; cdr3_aa: CASNKDRTYEQYF
v_call: TRBV7-3; clone_size: NA; j_call: TRBJ1-5; cdr3_aa: CASSLDGNQPQHF
v_call: TRBV2; clone_size: NA; j_call: TRBJ2-3; cdr3_aa: CASSRTSGVANTQYF
v_call: TRBV7-8; clone_size: NA; j_call: TRBJ1-1; cdr3_aa: CASSLGRTGGHTEAFF
v_call: TRBV7-3; clone_size: NA; j_call: TRBJ2-2; cdr3_aa: CASSLDTNTGELFF
v_call: TRBV18; clone_size: NA; j_call: TRBJ1-2; cdr3_aa: CASSPIGAGPVDYGYTF
v_call: TRBV15; clone_size: NA; j_call: TRBJ2-7; cdr3_aa: CATSRSRGPYEQYF
v_call: TRBV2; clone_size: once; j_call: TRBJ1-4; cdr3_aa: CASSQQGLGEKLFF
v_call: TRBV7-2; clone_size: few; j_call: TRBJ1-2; cdr3_aa: CASSKGQNYGYTF
v_call: TRBV28; clone_size: few; j_call: TRBJ1-2; cdr3_aa: CASSLWPQGSGYTF